This T cell receptor beta chain was recorded in a study of blood T cell repertoires in COVID-19. Study as a whole: Material from acute and convalescent COVID-19 was sourced from the United States, Italy and Spain. T cells, B-cell-depleted T cells, or PBMCs provided the cDNA or gDNA that served as material.

Authors' processing steps: Estimation of nucleated cell counts relied on the amplification of reference gene primers. Method: immunoSEQ multiplex PCR; TCRdb's copy keeps in-frame clones and lacks some. V and J calls and clone size are those listed in that table; D and trimming were worked out from the DNA. The sample includes some 29,000 clones, 76% of them seen just once. Germline loops: CDR1 MNHEY, CDR2 SMNVEV (reference sequence). The CDR3 length is 17 residues. The V segment lost 5 bases and the J segment 5 bases; nucleotides outside the gene matches: 15. Material: peripheral blood. J is TRBJ1-5 and V is TRBV27; 7 nucleotides align to TRBD1. This TCR was sampled from a man aged 65 to 79 with acute or convalescent COVID-19. The CDR3 DNA is TGTGCCAGCAGTCCATACTACGGGACAGCCATTTATCAGCCCCAGCATTTT. Translating it yields CASSPYYGTAIYQPQHF.